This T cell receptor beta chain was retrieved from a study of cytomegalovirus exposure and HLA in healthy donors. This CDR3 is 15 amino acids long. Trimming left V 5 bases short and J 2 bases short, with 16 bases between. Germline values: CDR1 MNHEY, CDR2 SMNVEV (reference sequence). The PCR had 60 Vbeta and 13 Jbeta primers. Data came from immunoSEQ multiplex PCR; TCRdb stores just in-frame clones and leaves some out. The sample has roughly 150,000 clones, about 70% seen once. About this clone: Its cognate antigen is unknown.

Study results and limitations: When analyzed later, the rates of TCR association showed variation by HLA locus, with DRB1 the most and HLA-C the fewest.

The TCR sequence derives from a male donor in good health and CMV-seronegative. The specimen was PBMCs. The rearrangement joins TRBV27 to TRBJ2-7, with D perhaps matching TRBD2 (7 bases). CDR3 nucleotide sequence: TGTGCCAGCAGTCCCCGGGGGGCACTAACCTACGAGCAGTACTTC. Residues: CASSPRGALTYEQYF.